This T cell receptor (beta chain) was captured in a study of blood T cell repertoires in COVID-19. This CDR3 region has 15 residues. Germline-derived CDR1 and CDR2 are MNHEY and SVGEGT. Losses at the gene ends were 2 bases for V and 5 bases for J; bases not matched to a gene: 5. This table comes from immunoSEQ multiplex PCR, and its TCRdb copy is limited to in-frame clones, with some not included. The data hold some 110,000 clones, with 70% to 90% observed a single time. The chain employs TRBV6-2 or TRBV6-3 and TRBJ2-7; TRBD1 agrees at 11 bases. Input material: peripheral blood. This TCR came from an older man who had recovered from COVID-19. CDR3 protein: CASSYPGQGADEQYF. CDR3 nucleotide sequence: TGTGCCAGCAGTTACCCCGGACAGGGGGCGGACGAGCAGTACTTC.